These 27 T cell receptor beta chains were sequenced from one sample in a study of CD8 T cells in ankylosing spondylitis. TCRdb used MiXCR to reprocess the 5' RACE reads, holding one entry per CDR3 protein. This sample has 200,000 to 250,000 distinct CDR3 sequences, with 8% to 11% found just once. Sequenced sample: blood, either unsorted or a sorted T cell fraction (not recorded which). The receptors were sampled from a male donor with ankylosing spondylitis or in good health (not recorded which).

This chain's CDR3 is CASSQDRRRMDYEQYF. The CDR3 DNA reads TGTGCCAGCAGCCAAGATCGGAGAAGGATGGACTACGAGCAGTACTTC. The J gene is TRBJ2-7, the V gene TRBV14; D uncertain. Germline CDR1 SGHDN, CDR2 FVKESK. The CDR3 is made up of 16 amino acids. V lost 0 bases, J lost 3 bases, and 15 bases lay in between.

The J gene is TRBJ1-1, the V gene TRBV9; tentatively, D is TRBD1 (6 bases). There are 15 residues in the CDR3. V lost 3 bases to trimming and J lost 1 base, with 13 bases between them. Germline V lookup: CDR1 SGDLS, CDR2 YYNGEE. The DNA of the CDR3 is TGTGCCAGCAGCGGCTCACAGGGTACGAACACTGAAGCTTTCTTT. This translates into CASSGSQGTNTEAFF.

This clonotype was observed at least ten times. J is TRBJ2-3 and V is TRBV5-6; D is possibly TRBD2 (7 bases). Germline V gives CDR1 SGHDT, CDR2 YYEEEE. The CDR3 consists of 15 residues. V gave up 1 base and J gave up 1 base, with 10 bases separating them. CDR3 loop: CASSLTGRGTDTQYF. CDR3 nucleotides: TGTGCCAGCAGCTTGACAGGGAGGGGCACAGATACGCAGTATTTT.

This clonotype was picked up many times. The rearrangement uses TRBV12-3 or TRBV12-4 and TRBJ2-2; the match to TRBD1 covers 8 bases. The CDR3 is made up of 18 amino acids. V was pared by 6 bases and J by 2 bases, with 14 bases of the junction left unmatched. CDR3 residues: CASSARYDGQGNTGELFF. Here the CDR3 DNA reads TGTGCCAGCAGCGCCCGATATGACGGACAGGGTAACACCGGGGAGCTGTTTTTT.

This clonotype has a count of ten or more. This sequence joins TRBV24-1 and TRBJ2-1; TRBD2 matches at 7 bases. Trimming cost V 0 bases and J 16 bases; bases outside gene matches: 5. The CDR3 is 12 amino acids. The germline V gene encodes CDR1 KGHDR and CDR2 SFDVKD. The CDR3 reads CATSDLGGEVFF. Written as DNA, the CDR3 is TGTGCCACCAGTGATTTGGGGGGGGAGGTATTCTTC.

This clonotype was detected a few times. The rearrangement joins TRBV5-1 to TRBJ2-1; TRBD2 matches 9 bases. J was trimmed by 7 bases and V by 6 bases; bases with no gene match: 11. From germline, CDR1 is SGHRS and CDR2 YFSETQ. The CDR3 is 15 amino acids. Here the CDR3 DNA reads TGCGCCAGCACCGGAATCCCTAGCGGGGTTAATGAGCAGTTCTTC. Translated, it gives CASTGIPSGVNEQFF.

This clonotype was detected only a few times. As DNA, the CDR3 is TGTGCCACCAGCAGAGATCGGAACATTGGGTTATACGAGCAGTACTTC. Its protein is CATSRDRNIGLYEQYF. This rearrangement joins TRBV15 to TRBJ2-7; D not resolved. Per the germline V gene, CDR1 is LNHNV and CDR2 is YYDKDF (reference sequence). The V end was cut by 0 bases, the J end by 4 bases, with 16 bases between. The CDR3 runs to 16 residues.

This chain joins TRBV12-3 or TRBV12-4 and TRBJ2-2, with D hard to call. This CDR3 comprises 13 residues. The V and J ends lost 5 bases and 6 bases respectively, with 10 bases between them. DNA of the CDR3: TGTGCCAGCAGTCCCGTTCGTGCCGGGGAGCTGTTTTTT. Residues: CASSPVRAGELFF.

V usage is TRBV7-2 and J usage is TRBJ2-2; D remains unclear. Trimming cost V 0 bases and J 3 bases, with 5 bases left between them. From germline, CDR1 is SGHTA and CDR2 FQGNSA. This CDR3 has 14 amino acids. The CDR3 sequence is CASSLAPHTGELFF. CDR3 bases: TGTGCCAGCAGCTTAGCCCCCCACACCGGGGAGCTGTTTTTT.

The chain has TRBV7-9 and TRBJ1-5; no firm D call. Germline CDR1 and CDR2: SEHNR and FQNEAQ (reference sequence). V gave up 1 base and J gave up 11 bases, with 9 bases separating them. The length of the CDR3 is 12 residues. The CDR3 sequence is CASSLDDLAQHF. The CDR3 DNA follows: TGTGCCAGCAGCTTAGACGACCTAGCCCAGCATTTT.

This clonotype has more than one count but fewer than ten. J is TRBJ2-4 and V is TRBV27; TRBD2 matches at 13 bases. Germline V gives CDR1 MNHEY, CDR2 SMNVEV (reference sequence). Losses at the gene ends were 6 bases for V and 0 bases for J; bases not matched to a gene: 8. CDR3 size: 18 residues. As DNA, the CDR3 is TGTGCCAGCAGGATACTAGCGGGGGGGCCGGGAGCCAAAAACATTCAGTACTTC. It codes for CASRILAGGPGAKNIQYF.

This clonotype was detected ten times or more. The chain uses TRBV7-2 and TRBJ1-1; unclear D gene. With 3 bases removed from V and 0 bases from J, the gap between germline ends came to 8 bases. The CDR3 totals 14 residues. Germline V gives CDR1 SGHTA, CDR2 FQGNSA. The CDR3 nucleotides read TGTGCCAGCAGCTTCCACGGAATGAACACTGAAGCTTTCTTT. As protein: CASSFHGMNTEAFF.

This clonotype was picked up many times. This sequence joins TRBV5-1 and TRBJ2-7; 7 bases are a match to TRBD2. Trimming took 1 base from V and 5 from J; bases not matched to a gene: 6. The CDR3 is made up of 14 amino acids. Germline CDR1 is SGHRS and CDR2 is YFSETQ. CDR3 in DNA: TGCGCCAGCAGCTTGCTTCGGGGGGAGAACGAGCAGTACTTC. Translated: CASSLLRGENEQYF.

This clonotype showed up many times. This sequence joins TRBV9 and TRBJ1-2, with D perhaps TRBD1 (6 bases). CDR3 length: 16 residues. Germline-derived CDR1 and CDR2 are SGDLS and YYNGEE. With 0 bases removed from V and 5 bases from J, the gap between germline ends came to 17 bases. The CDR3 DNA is TGTGCCAGCAGCGTAGGTCCGGGGGGCGGTAGTTATGGCTACACCTTC. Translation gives CASSVGPGGGSYGYTF.

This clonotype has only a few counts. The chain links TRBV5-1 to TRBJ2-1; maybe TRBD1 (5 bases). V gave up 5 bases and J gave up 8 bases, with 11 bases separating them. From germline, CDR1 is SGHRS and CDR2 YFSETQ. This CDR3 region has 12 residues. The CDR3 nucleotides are TGCGCCAGCAGTCAGGGATGGGATGAGCAGTTCTTC. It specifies CASSQGWDEQFF.

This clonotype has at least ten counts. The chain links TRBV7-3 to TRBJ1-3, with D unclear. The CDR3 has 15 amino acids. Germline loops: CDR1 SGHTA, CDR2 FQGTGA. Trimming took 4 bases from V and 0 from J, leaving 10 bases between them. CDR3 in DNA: TGTGCCAGCAGCTCGTCGAGCGGCTCTGGAAACACCATATATTTT. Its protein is CASSSSSGSGNTIYF.

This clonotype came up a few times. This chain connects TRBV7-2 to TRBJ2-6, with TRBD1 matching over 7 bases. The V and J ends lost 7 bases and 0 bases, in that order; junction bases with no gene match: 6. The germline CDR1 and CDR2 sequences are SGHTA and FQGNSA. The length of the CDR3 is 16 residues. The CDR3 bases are TGTGCCAGCATCGGACAGGTGTCCTCTGGGGCCAACGTCCTGACTTTC. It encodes CASIGQVSSGANVLTF.

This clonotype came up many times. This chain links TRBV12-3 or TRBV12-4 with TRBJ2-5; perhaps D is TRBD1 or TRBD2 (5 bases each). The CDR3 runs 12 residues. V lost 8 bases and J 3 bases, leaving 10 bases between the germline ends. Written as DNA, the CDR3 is TGTGCCAGCGGGGGTAATGAAGAGACCCAGTACTTC. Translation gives CASGGNEETQYF.

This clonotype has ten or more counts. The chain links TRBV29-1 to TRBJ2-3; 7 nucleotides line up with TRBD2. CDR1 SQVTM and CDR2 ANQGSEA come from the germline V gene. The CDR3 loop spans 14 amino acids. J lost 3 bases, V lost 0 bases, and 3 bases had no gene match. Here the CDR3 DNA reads TGCAGCGTTGAAGATGCGGGAGTGACAGATACGCAGTATTTT. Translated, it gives CSVEDAGVTDTQYF.

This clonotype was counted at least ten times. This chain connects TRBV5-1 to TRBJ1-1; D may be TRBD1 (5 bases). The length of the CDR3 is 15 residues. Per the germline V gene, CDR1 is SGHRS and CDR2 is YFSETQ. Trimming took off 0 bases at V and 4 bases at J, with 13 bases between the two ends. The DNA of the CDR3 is TGCGCCAGCAGCTTGGATGTCGGTCAGGGCACTGAAGCTTTCTTT. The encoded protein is CASSLDVGQGTEAFF.

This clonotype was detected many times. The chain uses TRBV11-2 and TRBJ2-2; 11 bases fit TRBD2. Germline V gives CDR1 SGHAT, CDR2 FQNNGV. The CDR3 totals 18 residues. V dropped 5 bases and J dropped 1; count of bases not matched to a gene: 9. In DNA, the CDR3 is TGTGCCAGCAGCCCACTAGCGGGGGCCGCCCTGAACACCGGGGAGCTGTTTTTT. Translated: CASSPLAGAALNTGELFF. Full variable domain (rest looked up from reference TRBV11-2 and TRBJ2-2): EAGVAQSPRYKIIEKRQSVAFWCNPISGHATLYWYQQILGQGPKLLIQFQNNGVVDDSQLPKDRFSAERLKGVDSTLKIQPAKLEDSAVYLCASSPLAGAALNTGELFFGEGSRLTVL.

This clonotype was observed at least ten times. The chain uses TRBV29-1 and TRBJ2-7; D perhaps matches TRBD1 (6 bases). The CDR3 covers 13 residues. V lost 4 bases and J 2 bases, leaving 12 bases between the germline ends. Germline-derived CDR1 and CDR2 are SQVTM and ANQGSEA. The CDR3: CSVVLRDTYEQYF. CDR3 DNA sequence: TGCAGCGTTGTACTCCGGGACACCTACGAGCAGTACTTC.

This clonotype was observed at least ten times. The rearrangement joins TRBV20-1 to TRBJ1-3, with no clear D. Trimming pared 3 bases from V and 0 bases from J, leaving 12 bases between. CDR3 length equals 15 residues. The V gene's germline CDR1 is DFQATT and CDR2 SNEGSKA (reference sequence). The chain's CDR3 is CSASSGRSSGNTIYF. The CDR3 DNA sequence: TGCAGTGCTAGTTCGGGCAGGTCCTCTGGAAACACCATATATTTT.

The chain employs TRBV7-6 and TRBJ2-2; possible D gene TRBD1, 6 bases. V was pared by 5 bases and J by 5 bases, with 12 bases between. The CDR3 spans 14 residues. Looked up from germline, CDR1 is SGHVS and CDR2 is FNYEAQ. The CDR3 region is CASSLDRKTGELFF. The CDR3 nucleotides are TGTGCCAGCAGCCTCGACAGGAAGACCGGGGAGCTGTTTTTT. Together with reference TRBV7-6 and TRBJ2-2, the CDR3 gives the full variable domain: GAGVSQSPRYKVTKRGQDVALRCDPISGHVSLYWYRQALGQGPEFLTYFNYEAQQDKSGLPNDRFSAERPEGSISTLTIQRTEQRDSAMYRCASSLDRKTGELFFGEGSRLTVL.

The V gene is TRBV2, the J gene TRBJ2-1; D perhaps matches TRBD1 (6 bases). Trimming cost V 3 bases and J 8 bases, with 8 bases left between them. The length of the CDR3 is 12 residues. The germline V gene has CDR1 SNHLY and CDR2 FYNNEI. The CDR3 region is CASSDTGYEQFF. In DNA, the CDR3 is TGTGCCAGCAGTGATACAGGGTATGAGCAGTTCTTC.

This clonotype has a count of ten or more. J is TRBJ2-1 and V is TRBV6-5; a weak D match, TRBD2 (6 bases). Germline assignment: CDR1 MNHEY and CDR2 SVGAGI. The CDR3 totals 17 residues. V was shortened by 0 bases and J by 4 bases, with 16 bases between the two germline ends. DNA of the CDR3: TGTGCCAGCAGTTACTCGACGACCGGGGGAGCATACAATGAGCAGTTCTTC. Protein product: CASSYSTTGGAYNEQFF.

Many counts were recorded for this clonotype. This chain's CDR3 is CASSLTSEAFF. CDR3 nucleotide sequence: TGTGCCAGCAGCCTTACCTCGGAAGCTTTCTTT. V gene TRBV12-3 or TRBV12-4 combines with J gene TRBJ1-1; no firm D call. V dropped 6 bases and J dropped 8 bases, with 10 bases sitting between them. This CDR3 has 11 amino acids.